Detailed here is one T cell receptor beta chain. This entry belongs to a study of blood T cell repertoires in COVID-19. The overall study: Samples taken during acute and convalescent COVID-19 were collected in the United States, Italy and Spain.

The CDR3 length is 15 residues. The germline gives CDR1 SEHNR, CDR2 FQNEAQ (reference sequence). V was shortened by 0 bases and J by 2 bases, with 5 bases between the two germline ends. Participant age was roughly 18 to 100 years, and participants resided in roughly 24 US areas. Measured with immunoSEQ multiplex PCR; TCRdb has only the in-frame clones, and not every one. This table has approximately 200,000 clones, roughly 85% appearing once. The rearrangement joins TRBV7-9 to TRBJ2-6; D is perhaps TRBD1 (5 bases). This TCR derives from a man aged 40-49 years who had recovered from COVID-19. The sample was PBMCs or T cells enriched from blood (not recorded which). The chain's CDR3 is CASSLAGAGANVLTF. Written as DNA, the CDR3 is TGTGCCAGCAGCTTAGCAGGGGCTGGGGCCAACGTCCTGACTTTC.